The rows below give T cell receptor beta chains drawn from one sample of a study of blood T cell repertoires in COVID-19. The method was immunoSEQ multiplex PCR; TCRdb's version includes in-frame clones alone and lacks a portion of them. This table holds around 76,000 clones, more than 60% found once. The sample consisted of peripheral blood. The source is a woman over 75 with active or convalescent COVID-19. The CDR3 runs from the conserved cysteine through the conserved F or W. Clone size is given for some rows only: seen once, a few or many times, or a class if the clone is expanded.

clone size	J gene	V gene	CDR3 protein
.	TRBJ1-6	TRBV9	CASSPLGDRANSPLHF
.	TRBJ1-5	TRBV6-6	CASSRTPGGFGNQPQHF
.	TRBJ1-1	TRBV6-2/TRBV6-3	CASSYMQGRRLEAFF
.	TRBJ2-7	TRBV9	CASSPTGGDYEQYF
few	TRBJ2-7	TRBV2	CASSKTGVPYEQYF
.	TRBJ1-2	TRBV6-5	CASTWTGQNYGYTF
.	TRBJ2-5	TRBV2	CASKLNLDREETQYF
.	TRBJ1-1	TRBV9	CASSGIPVWGANTEAFF
.	TRBJ2-7	TRBV5-1	CASSSSSYEQYF
.	TRBJ2-3	TRBV19	CASSPLQGIRTDTQYF
.	TRBJ2-1	TRBV4-3	CASSHRGGVSSYNEQFF
.	TRBJ1-3	TRBV14	CASSQDQARSGNTIYF
few	TRBJ1-2	TRBV7-8	CASSSLAVPYGYTF